The next 20 T cell receptor beta chains were all read from a single sample in a study of molecular identifiers for immune sequencing clone quantification. Each CDR3 protein is one row after TCRdb ran MiXCR on the PCR reads. The top ten clones hold approximately 6.4% of a sample with some 41,000 distinct CDR3 sequences, 15% to 20% of them seen once. Input material: naive CD8+ T cells from blood, with Jurkat cell RNA spiked in. Indicated subset: FACS-sorted CD8+CD4-CCR7+CD45RA+ naive T cells. Receptor source: a human donor in good health. Some libraries in this study had Jurkat cell RNA spiked in.

This clonotype was counted at least ten times. The chain couples TRBV29-1 to TRBJ2-3, with D perhaps being TRBD1 or TRBD2 (5 bases each). There are 18 residues in the CDR3. Germline V gene data show CDR1 as SQVTM and CDR2 as ANQGSEA. The V end was cut by 3 bases, the J end by 0 bases, with 22 bases between. The CDR3 here is CSVDFGAGRAPSTDTQYF. The CDR3, as DNA: TGCAGCGTTGATTTCGGGGCAGGGAGAGCCCCTAGCACAGATACGCAGTATTTT.

This clonotype was found many times. The V call is TRBV13, the J call TRBJ1-1, with unresolved D. The germline CDR1 and CDR2 sequences are PRHDT and FYEKMQ (reference sequence). This CDR3 spans 14 amino acids. V was trimmed by 4 bases and J by 1 base, leaving 10 bases between them. The CDR3 DNA is TGTGCCAGCAGCTCGAACTGGGAGAACACTGAAGCTTTCTTT. Its protein is CASSSNWENTEAFF.

This clonotype was found many times. The chain combines TRBV7-6 with TRBJ1-6; TRBD1 aligns across 7 bases. From germline, CDR1 is SGHVS and CDR2 FNYEAQ. Trimming at V came to 1 base and at J to 3 bases, leaving 3 bases not matched to a gene. This CDR3 has 16 amino acids. CDR3 sequence (DNA): TGTGCCAGCAGCTTAGGGACAGGCGACTATAATTCACCCCTCCACTTT. Protein: CASSLGTGDYNSPLHF.

At least ten counts were recorded for this clonotype. The chain is built from TRBV4-2 and TRBJ2-1, with 10 positions matching TRBD2. CDR1 is LGHNA and CDR2 is YNFKEQ in the germline V gene. This CDR3 has 16 residues. V lost 1 base and J lost 4; bases outside the gene matches: 4. CDR3 DNA sequence: TGTGCCAGCAGCCAAGCTCTAGCGGGAGCTTACAATGAGCAGTTCTTC. Translation: CASSQALAGAYNEQFF.

On this clonotype itself: A single base separates this from a much larger clone, so it may be a read error. The V call is TRBV18, the J call TRBJ2-3; 7 bases fit TRBD2. The V gene's germline CDR1 is KGHSH and CDR2 LQKENI. The CDR3 sequence is 19 residues long. V lost 2 bases, J lost 5 bases, and 19 bases stayed unmatched. CDR3 sequence: CASSPGTSSAGDSVDTQYF. The CDR3 nucleotides read TGTGCCAGCTCACCAGGGACGAGCTCGGCGGGAGACAGCGTAGATACGCAGTATTTT.

Worth noting for this clonotype: A much larger clone lies one base from this, so it may be a read error. CDR3 amino acids: CASSRYDGKLSF. The CDR3 DNA follows: TGCGCCAGCAGCCGATACGACGGAAAACTGTCTTTT. The gene calls are TRBV4-1 and TRBJ1-4; D call uncertain. The length of the CDR3 is 12 residues. Per germline, CDR1 MGHRA and CDR2 YSYEKL.

This clonotype appeared many times. The rearrangement joins TRBV15 to TRBJ2-1, with no clear D. V lost 5 bases to trimming and J lost 4 bases, with 9 bases between them. The CDR3 is 13 amino acids. CDR1 is LNHNV and CDR2 is YYDKDF in the germline V gene (reference sequence). The chain's CDR3 is CATSGVLYNEQFF. For the CDR3, the DNA is TGTGCCACCAGCGGTGTCCTATACAATGAGCAGTTCTTC. Drawing the rest from reference TRBV15 and TRBJ2-1, the complete variable domain is DAMVIQNPRYQVTQFGKPVTLSCSQTLNHNVMYWYQQKSSQAPKLLFHYYDKDFNNEADTPDNFQSRRPNTSFCFLDIRSPGLGDTAMYLCATSGVLYNEQFFGPGTRLTVL.

On this clonotype: With a much larger clone just one base away, this may be a read error. The V gene is TRBV20-1, the J gene TRBJ2-2; the D is unclear. The CDR3 consists of 11 residues. Germline V gene data show CDR1 as DFQATT and CDR2 as SNEGSKA (reference sequence). CDR3 sequence: CSASNAGELFF. In DNA, the CDR3 is TGCAGTGCTTCGAACGCCGGGGAGCTGTTTTTT.

At least ten counts were recorded for this clonotype. The chain employs TRBV24-1 and TRBJ1-4; maybe TRBD1 (5 bases). The V gene lost 6 bases and the J gene lost 6 bases, with 7 bases spanning the gap. Germline V gives CDR1 KGHDR, CDR2 SFDVKD. The CDR3 has 12 amino acids. The CDR3 reads CATSTGDEKLFF. CDR3 coding DNA: TGTGCCACCAGTACAGGTGATGAAAAACTGTTTTTT.

This clonotype was counted at least ten times. V usage is TRBV9 and J usage is TRBJ2-1; D uncertain. Germline CDR1 and CDR2: SGDLS and YYNGEE. The CDR3 is 15 residues long. V was trimmed by 3 bases and J by 3 bases, leaving 13 bases between them. CDR3 sequence reads: CASSARPMIYNEQFF. CDR3 nucleotide sequence: TGTGCCAGCAGCGCTAGACCGATGATCTACAATGAGCAGTTCTTC. The variable domain in full, with the rest retrieved from reference TRBV9 and TRBJ2-1, is DSGVTQTPKHLITATGQRVTLRCSPRSGDLSVYWYQQSLDQGLQFLIQYYNGEERAKGNILERFSAQQFPDLHSELNLSSLELGDSALYFCASSARPMIYNEQFFGPGTRLTVL.

This clonotype has more than one count but fewer than ten. The rearrangement links TRBV7-9 to TRBJ2-7; D may match TRBD1 or TRBD2 (5 bases each). This CDR3 spans 13 amino acids. CDR1 SEHNR and CDR2 FQNEAQ come from the germline V gene (reference sequence). Trimming left V 6 bases short and J 3 bases short, with 12 bases between. CDR3 nucleotide sequence: TGTGCCAGCAGATCCGGGGCCAGCTACGAGCAGTACTTC. Its translation: CASRSGASYEQYF.

This clonotype was counted many times. The CDR3 sequence is CASSLDPGVSYEQYF. CDR3 nucleotides: TGTGCCAGCAGCTTAGATCCAGGGGTCTCCTACGAGCAGTACTTC. The chain combines TRBV11-2 with TRBJ2-7; TRBD1 is a possible D gene (6 bases). The V gene lost 0 bases and the J gene lost 0 bases, with 9 bases spanning the gap. The CDR3 is 15 amino acids. Germline V gene data show CDR1 as SGHAT and CDR2 as FQNNGV.

This clonotype was counted a few times. This chain uses TRBV4-3 with TRBJ2-1, with D possibly TRBD2 on 7 matching bases. The length of the CDR3 is 17 residues. V gave up 0 bases and J gave up 4 bases, with 16 bases separating them. Germline CDR1 LGHNA, CDR2 YSLEER. The CDR3 protein is CASSQDGGRGIYNEQFF. DNA for the CDR3: TGCGCCAGCAGCCAAGACGGAGGGAGGGGGATTTACAATGAGCAGTTCTTC.

This clonotype was counted many times. The CDR3 region is CASKQGQGLAGELFF. The CDR3 coding sequence is TGTGCCAGCAAGCAGGGACAGGGATTAGCCGGGGAGCTGTTTTTT. V usage is TRBV28 and J usage is TRBJ2-2; 9 bases align to TRBD1. Trimming cost V 7 bases and J 6 bases; bases outside gene matches: 9. The CDR3 is 15 residues long. Germline V CDR1 and CDR2: MDHEN, SYDVKM. Filled out from reference TRBV28 and TRBJ2-2, the complete variable domain reads DVKVTQSSRYLVKRTGEKVFLECVQDMDHENMFWYRQDPGLGLRLIYFSYDVKMKEKGDIPEGYSVSREKKERFSLILESASTNQTSMYLCASKQGQGLAGELFFGEGSRLTVL.

This clonotype has a handful of counts. This chain joins TRBV28 and TRBJ2-7; TRBD2 matches 14 bases. Germline CDR1 and CDR2: MDHEN and SYDVKM. The CDR3 is made up of 19 amino acids. The J segment lost 1 base and the V segment lost 1 base, leaving 9 bases of the junction unmatched. CDR3 loop: CASSLFLGTSGSGSYEQYF. In DNA form, the CDR3 reads TGTGCCAGCAGTTTATTCCTCGGGACTAGCGGGAGCGGTTCCTACGAGCAGTACTTC. Using reference TRBV28 and TRBJ2-7 for the parts outside the CDR3, the full variable domain is DVKVTQSSRYLVKRTGEKVFLECVQDMDHENMFWYRQDPGLGLRLIYFSYDVKMKEKGDIPEGYSVSREKKERFSLILESASTNQTSMYLCASSLFLGTSGSGSYEQYFGPGTRLTVT.

This clonotype showed up just a few times. The V and J genes are TRBV9 and TRBJ2-3, with 8 bases matching TRBD2. This CDR3 spans 13 amino acids. V was clipped by 7 bases and J by 3 bases; unmatched bases: 4. In germline, CDR1 is SGDLS, CDR2 YYNGEE. The CDR3 sequence: CASGSGSTDTQYF. CDR3 DNA sequence: TGTGCCAGCGGGAGCGGGAGTACAGATACGCAGTATTTT.

This clonotype showed up many times. The chain has TRBV6-2 or TRBV6-3 and TRBJ2-7, with 9 nucleotides matching TRBD1. V was pared by 6 bases and J by 5 bases, with 8 bases of the junction left unmatched. Germline V gene sequence: CDR1 MNHEY, CDR2 SVGEGT. This CDR3 has 14 residues. CDR3 nucleotides: TGTGCCAGCAGCCGACAGGGGGAGGTCGACGAGCAGTACTTC. This codes for CASSRQGEVDEQYF.

Note on this clonotype: One junction end does not reproduce the germline sequence, and a read error may be involved. Written as DNA, the CDR3 is TGTGCCAACAGTTCATTTCGGACAGGGGACCGAAACTATGGCTACGCCTTC. This codes for CANSSFRTGDRNYGYAF. The chain links TRBV28 to TRBJ1-2; 9 bases align to TRBD1. Per germline, CDR1 MDHEN and CDR2 SYDVKM. The length of the CDR3 is 17 residues.

This clonotype was seen many times. J is TRBJ2-1 and V is TRBV9; D remains ambiguous. The CDR3 loop spans 16 amino acids. Germline loops: CDR1 SGDLS, CDR2 YYNGEE. V lost 0 bases, J lost 2 bases, and 12 bases lay in between. The CDR3 loop is CASSVEGGPPYNEQFF. In DNA form, the CDR3 reads TGTGCCAGCAGCGTAGAAGGCGGACCTCCCTACAATGAGCAGTTCTTC.

A few counts support this clonotype. V is TRBV6-5 and J is TRBJ1-2; the D gene is possibly TRBD1 (6 bases). V was shortened by 8 bases and J by 10 bases, with 23 bases between the two germline ends. This CDR3 is built from 14 residues. Germline V lookup: CDR1 MNHEY, CDR2 SVGAGI. In DNA, the CDR3 is TGTGCCAGCGCTCCGAGACAGGTCCCGTTTGACTACACCTTC. Translation: CASAPRQVPFDYTF.